These T cell receptor beta chains were read from a single sample in a study of CD8 T cells in Susac syndrome. Each CDR3 protein is one row after TCRdb ran MiXCR on the immunoSEQ multiplex PCR reads. The sample includes over 120,000 distinct CDR3 sequences, around 94% seen only once; the top ten take around 0.08%. The material sequenced was CD4+ T cells from PBMCs. These receptors came from a human donor in good health. The CDR3 runs from the conserved cysteine through the conserved F or W. D genes are given only for firm matches. For some rows the clone size is stated as once, few or many, or as a class when expanded; others skip it.

V gene: TRBV6-5
D gene: .
J gene: TRBJ2-3
clone size: .
CDR3 DNA: TGTGCCAGCAGTTACTCAGGGTCAGGGAACCTTGCCACAGATACGCAGTATTTT
CDR3 protein: CASSYSGSGNLATDTQYF

V gene: TRBV15
D gene: TRBD2
J gene: TRBJ2-5
clone size: .
CDR3 DNA: TGTGCCACCAGCAGAGAGGTGACTAGCGGCCAAGAGACCCAGTACTTC
CDR3 protein: CATSREVTSGQETQYF

V gene: TRBV20-1
D gene: .
J gene: TRBJ1-2
clone size: once
CDR3 DNA: TGCAGTGCTCCTTTGGCTTATGGCTACACCTTC
CDR3 protein: CSAPLAYGYTF

V gene: TRBV7-9
D gene: .
J gene: TRBJ1-6
clone size: once
CDR3 DNA: TGTGCCAGCATGTTAGGGGGTAATTCACCCCTCCACTTT
CDR3 protein: CASMLGGNSPLHF

V gene: TRBV9
D gene: .
J gene: TRBJ2-7
clone size: .
CDR3 DNA: TGTGCCAGCAGCGTAGCCGTGACACCTATCTACGAGCAGTACTTC
CDR3 protein: CASSVAVTPIYEQYF

V gene: TRBV7-3
D gene: .
J gene: TRBJ2-1
clone size: .
CDR3 DNA: TGTGCCAGCAGCACCGGACCGGACAATGAGCAGTTCTTC
CDR3 protein: CASSTGPDNEQFF

V gene: TRBV2
D gene: .
J gene: TRBJ1-2
clone size: .
CDR3 DNA: TGTGCCAGCAGTGAACCGGGGGATGGCTACACCTTC
CDR3 protein: CASSEPGDGYTF

V gene: TRBV19
D gene: TRBD2
J gene: TRBJ2-1
clone size: .
CDR3 DNA: TGTGCCAGTAGTAAGACTAGCGGCCGCTCCTACAATGAGCAGTTCTTC
CDR3 protein: CASSKTSGRSYNEQFF

V gene: TRBV6-5
D gene: TRBD2
J gene: TRBJ2-1
clone size: .
CDR3 DNA: TGTGCCAGCAGTTACGAGCGGGGGTACAATGAGCAGTTCTTC
CDR3 protein: CASSYERGYNEQFF

V gene: TRBV3-1
D gene: TRBD2
J gene: TRBJ2-5
clone size: .
CDR3 DNA: TGTGCCAGCAGCCGTCTAGCGGGAGAAGAGACCCAGTACTTC
CDR3 protein: CASSRLAGEETQYF

V gene: TRBV3-1
D gene: .
J gene: TRBJ1-2
clone size: .
CDR3 DNA: TGTGCCAGCAGCCAAGTGGACGCCAAGACAGCGCAATTC
CDR3 protein: CASSQVDAKTAQF

V gene: TRBV28
D gene: .
J gene: TRBJ2-7
clone size: .
CDR3 DNA: TGTGCCTGCAGATCCGCAGGTGGCTCCTACGAGCAGTACTTC
CDR3 protein: CACRSAGGSYEQYF

V gene: TRBV12-3/TRBV12-4
D gene: .
J gene: TRBJ2-7
clone size: .
CDR3 DNA: TGTGCCAGCAGGGGAAACTACGAGCAGTACTTC
CDR3 protein: CASRGNYEQYF

V gene: TRBV18
D gene: TRBD1
J gene: TRBJ2-7
clone size: .
CDR3 DNA: TGTGCCAGCTCACCAGACAGGGGTTCCGAGCAGTACTTC
CDR3 protein: CASSPDRGSEQYF